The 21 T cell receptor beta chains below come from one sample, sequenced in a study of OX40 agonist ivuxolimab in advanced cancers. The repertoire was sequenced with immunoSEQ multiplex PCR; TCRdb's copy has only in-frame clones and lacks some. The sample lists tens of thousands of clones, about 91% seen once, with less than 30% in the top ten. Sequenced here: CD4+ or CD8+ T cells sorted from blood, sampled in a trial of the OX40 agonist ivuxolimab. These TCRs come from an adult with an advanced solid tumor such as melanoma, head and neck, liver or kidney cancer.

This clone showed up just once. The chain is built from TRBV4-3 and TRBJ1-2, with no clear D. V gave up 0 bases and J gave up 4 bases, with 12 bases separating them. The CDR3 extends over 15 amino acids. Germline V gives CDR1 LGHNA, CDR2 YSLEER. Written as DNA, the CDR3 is TGCGCCAGCAGCCAAGATGAGAGGGTAGTCTATGGCTACACCTTC. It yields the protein CASSQDERVVYGYTF.

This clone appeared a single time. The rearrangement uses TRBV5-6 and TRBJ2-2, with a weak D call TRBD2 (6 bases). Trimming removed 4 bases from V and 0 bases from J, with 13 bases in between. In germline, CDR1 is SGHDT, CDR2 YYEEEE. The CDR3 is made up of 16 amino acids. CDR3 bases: TGTGCCAGCAGCCCCGAGGAGGGCCCGAACACCGGGGAGCTGTTTTTT. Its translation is CASSPEEGPNTGELFF. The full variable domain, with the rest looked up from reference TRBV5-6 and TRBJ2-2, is DAGVTQSPTHLIKTRGQQVTLRCSPKSGHDTVSWYQQALGQGPQFIFQYYEEEERQRGNFPDRFSGHQFPNYSSELNVNALLLGDSALYLCASSPEEGPNTGELFFGEGSRLTVL.

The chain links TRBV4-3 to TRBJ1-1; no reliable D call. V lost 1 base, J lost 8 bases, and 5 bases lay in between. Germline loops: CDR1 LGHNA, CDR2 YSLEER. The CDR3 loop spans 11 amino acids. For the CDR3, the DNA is TGCGCCAGCAGCCAAGGCGTAGAAGCTTTCTTT. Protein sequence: CASSQGVEAFF.

The CDR3 region is CASSRLRIMADTQYF. In DNA, the CDR3 is TGCGCCAGCAGCCGACTAAGGATTATGGCAGATACGCAGTATTTT. V gene TRBV4-3 combines with J gene TRBJ2-3; a weak D match, TRBD2 (5 bases). Deletions cut 4 bases from V and 4 bases from J, with 15 bases between. This CDR3 has 15 amino acids. The germline V gene has CDR1 LGHNA and CDR2 YSLEER.

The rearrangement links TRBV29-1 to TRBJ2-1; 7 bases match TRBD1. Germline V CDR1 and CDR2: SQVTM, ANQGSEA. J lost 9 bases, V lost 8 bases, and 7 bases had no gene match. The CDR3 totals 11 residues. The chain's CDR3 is CSFDRVGEQFF. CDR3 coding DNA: TGCAGCTTCGACAGGGTTGGTGAGCAGTTCTTC.

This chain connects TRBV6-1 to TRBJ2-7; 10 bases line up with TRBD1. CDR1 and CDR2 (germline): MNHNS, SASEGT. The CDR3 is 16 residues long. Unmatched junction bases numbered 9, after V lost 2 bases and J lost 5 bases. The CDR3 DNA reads TGTGCCAGCAGTGAAATTCCGGGACAGGGGTCGAACGAGCAGTACTTC. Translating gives CASSEIPGQGSNEQYF.

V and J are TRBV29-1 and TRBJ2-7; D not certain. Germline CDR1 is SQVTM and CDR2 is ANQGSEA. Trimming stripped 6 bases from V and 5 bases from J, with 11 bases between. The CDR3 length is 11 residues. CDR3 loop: CSVLLGNEQYF. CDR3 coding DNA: TGCAGCGTCCTACTGGGGAACGAGCAGTACTTC.

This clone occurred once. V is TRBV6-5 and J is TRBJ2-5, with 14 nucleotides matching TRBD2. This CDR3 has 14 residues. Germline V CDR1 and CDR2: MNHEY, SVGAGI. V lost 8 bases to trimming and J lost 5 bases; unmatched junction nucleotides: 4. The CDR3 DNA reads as TGTGCCAGCCTGGGACTAGCGGGAGTGGAGACCCAGTACTTC. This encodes CASLGLAGVETQYF.

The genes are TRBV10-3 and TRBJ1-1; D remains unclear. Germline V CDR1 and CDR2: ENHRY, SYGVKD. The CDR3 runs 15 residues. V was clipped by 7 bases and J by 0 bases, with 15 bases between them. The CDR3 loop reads CAIMERVELNTEAFF. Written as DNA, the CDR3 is TGTGCCATCATGGAGAGGGTTGAGTTGAACACTGAAGCTTTCTTT.

The CDR3: CSVEDPRSSYEQYF. The CDR3 region has the DNA TGCAGCGTTGAAGATCCGCGAAGCTCCTACGAGCAGTACTTC. The rearrangement uses TRBV29-1 and TRBJ2-7; the D is unclear. Germline lookup yields CDR1 SQVTM and CDR2 ANQGSEA. The length of the CDR3 is 14 residues. The ends were cut back, 0 bases at V and 0 bases at J, with 9 bases in the middle.

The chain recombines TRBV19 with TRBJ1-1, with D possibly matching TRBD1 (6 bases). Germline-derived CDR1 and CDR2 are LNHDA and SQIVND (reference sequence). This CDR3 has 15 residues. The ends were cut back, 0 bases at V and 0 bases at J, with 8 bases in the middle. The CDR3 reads CASSIEGGVNTEAFF. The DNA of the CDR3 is TGTGCCAGTAGTATAGAAGGGGGAGTGAACACTGAAGCTTTCTTT.

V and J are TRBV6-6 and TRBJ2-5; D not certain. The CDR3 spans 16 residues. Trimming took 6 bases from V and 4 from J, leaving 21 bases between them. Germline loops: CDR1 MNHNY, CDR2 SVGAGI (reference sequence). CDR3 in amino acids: CASSLNPLAKVETQYF. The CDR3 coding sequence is TGTGCCAGCAGCCTAAACCCCCTCGCCAAGGTAGAGACCCAGTACTTC.

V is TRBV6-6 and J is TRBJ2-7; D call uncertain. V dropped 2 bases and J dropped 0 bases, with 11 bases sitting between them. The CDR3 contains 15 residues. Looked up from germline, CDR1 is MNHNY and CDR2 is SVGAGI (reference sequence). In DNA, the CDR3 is TGTGCCAGCAGTTACGACGGCATATACTCCTACGAGCAGTACTTC. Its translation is CASSYDGIYSYEQYF.

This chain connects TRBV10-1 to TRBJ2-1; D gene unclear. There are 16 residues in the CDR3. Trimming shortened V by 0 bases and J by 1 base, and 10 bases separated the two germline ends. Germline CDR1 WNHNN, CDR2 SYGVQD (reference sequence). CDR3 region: CASSESITDSYNEQFF. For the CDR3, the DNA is TGCGCCAGCAGTGAGTCGATTACGGATTCCTACAATGAGCAGTTCTTC.

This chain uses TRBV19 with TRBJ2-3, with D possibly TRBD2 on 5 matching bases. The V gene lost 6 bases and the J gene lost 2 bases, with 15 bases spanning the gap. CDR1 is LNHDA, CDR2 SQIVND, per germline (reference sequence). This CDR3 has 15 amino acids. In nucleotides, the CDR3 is TGTGCCAGTAGGCCCTCGGGGTGGCCCACAGATACGCAGTATTTT. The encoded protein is CASRPSGWPTDTQYF. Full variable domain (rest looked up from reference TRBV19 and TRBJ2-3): DGGITQSPKYLFRKEGQNVTLSCEQNLNHDAMYWYRQDPGQGLRLIYYSQIVNDFQKGDIAEGYSVSREKKESFPLTVTSAQKNPTAFYLCASRPSGWPTDTQYFGPGTRLTVL.

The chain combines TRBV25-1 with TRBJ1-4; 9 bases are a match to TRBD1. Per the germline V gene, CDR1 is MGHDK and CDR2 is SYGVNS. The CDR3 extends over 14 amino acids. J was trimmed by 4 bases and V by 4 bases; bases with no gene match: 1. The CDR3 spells CASSADRGNEKLFF. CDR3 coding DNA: TGTGCCAGCAGTGCGGACAGGGGTAATGAAAAACTGTTTTTT.

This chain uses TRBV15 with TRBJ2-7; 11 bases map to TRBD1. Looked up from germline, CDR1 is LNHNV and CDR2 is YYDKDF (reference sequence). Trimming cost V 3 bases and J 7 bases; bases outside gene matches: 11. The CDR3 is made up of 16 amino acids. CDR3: CATSSVFGQGAREQYF. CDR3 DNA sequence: TGTGCCACCAGCAGTGTTTTTGGACAGGGGGCACGGGAGCAGTACTTC. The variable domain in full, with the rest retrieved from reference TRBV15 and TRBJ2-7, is DAMVIQNPRYQVTQFGKPVTLSCSQTLNHNVMYWYQQKSSQAPKLLFHYYDKDFNNEADTPDNFQSRRPNTSFCFLDIRSPGLGDTAMYLCATSSVFGQGAREQYFGPGTRLTVT.

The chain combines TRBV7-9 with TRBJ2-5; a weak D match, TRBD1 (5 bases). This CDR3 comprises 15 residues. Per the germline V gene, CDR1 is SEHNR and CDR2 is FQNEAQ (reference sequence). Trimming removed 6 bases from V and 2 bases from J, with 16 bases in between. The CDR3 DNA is TGTGCCAGCAGTTCGAATAAAGACAGACAAGAGACCCAGTACTTC. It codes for CASSSNKDRQETQYF.

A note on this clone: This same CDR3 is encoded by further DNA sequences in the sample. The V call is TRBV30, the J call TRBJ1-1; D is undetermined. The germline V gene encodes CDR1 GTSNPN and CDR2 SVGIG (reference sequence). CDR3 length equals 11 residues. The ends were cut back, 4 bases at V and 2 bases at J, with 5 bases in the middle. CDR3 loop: CAWKVNTEAFF. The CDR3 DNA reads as TGTGCCTGGAAGGTAAACACTGAAGCTTTCTTT. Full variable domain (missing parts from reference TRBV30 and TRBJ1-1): SQTIHQWPATLVQPVGSPLSLECTVEGTSNPNLYWYRQAAGRGLQLLFYSVGIGQISSEVPQNLSASRPQDRQFILSSKKLLLSDSGFYLCAWKVNTEAFFGQGTRLTVV.

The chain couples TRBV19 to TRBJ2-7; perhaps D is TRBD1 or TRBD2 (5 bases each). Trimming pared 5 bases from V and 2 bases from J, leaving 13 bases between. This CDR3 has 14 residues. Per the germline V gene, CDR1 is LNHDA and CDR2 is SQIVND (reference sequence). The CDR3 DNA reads TGTGCCAGTAGTCCAGGGAGTGGGACCTACGAGCAGTACTTC. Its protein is CASSPGSGTYEQYF. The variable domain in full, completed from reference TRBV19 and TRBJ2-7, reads DGGITQSPKYLFRKEGQNVTLSCEQNLNHDAMYWYRQDPGQGLRLIYYSQIVNDFQKGDIAEGYSVSREKKESFPLTVTSAQKNPTAFYLCASSPGSGTYEQYFGPGTRLTVT.

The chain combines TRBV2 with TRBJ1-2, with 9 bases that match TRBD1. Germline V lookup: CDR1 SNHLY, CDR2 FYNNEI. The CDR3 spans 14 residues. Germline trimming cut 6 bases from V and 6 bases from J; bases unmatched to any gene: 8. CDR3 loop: CASRQGQGEDGYTF. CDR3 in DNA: TGTGCCAGCAGACAGGGACAGGGTGAAGATGGCTACACCTTC.